A selection of T cell receptor beta chains follows, all from one sample in a study of CD8+ T cells in alopecia areata. Produced via immunoSEQ multiplex PCR; TCRdb's table is partial and in-frame only. This repertoire shows more than 90,000 clones, 61% found once; its top ten account for about 14%. The material sequenced was CD8+ T cells sorted from blood, taken at week 4, from a patient treated with tofacitinib. These receptors were obtained from a human donor with alopecia areata. The CDR3 runs from the conserved cysteine through the conserved F or W. D genes are given only for firm matches. Expanded clones get a size class; other rows say once, few or many, or leave the size out.

cdr3_aa: CASSQGAEAFF; cdr3_nt: TGCGCCAGCAGCCAAGGGGCTGAAGCTTTCTTT; d_call: -; j_call: TRBJ1-1; clone_size: -; v_call: TRBV4-1
cdr3_aa: CSVEDQDDRGYTF; cdr3_nt: TGCAGCGTTGAGGACCAGGACGATCGGGGCTACACCTTC; d_call: -; j_call: TRBJ1-2; clone_size: few; v_call: TRBV29-1
cdr3_aa: CASSQGTGSNQPQHF; cdr3_nt: TGCGCCAGCAGCCAAGGGACCGGGAGCAATCAGCCCCAGCATTTT; d_call: -; j_call: TRBJ1-5; clone_size: -; v_call: TRBV4-1
cdr3_aa: CATSTTGKVDTQYF; cdr3_nt: TGTGCCACCAGCACAACAGGGAAGGTGGATACGCAGTATTTT; d_call: -; j_call: TRBJ2-3; clone_size: -; v_call: TRBV15
cdr3_aa: CASSWDFSGANVLTF; cdr3_nt: TGCGCCAGCAGTTGGGACTTCTCTGGGGCCAACGTCCTGACTTTC; d_call: -; j_call: TRBJ2-6; clone_size: -; v_call: TRBV5-1
cdr3_aa: CATSKDGSSYNEQFF; cdr3_nt: TGTGCCACCAGCAAAGACGGTAGCTCCTACAATGAGCAGTTCTTC; d_call: -; j_call: TRBJ2-1; clone_size: few; v_call: TRBV15
cdr3_aa: CASSSDRKFYGYTF; cdr3_nt: TGCGCCAGCAGCTCGGACAGGAAGTTCTATGGCTACACCTTC; d_call: TRBD1; j_call: TRBJ1-2; clone_size: -; v_call: TRBV5-1
cdr3_aa: CASSLGGGSSQPQHF; cdr3_nt: TGTGCCAGCAGTTTGGGAGGGGGTAGTAGTCAGCCCCAGCATTTT; d_call: -; j_call: TRBJ1-5; clone_size: -; v_call: TRBV27
cdr3_aa: CASGQLLADDTQYF; cdr3_nt: TGTGCCAGCGGTCAGTTACTAGCGGACGATACGCAGTATTTT; d_call: TRBD2; j_call: TRBJ2-3; clone_size: few; v_call: TRBV27
cdr3_aa: CASSEWGAEQYF; cdr3_nt: TGTGCCAGCAGTGAATGGGGGGCCGAGCAGTACTTC; d_call: -; j_call: TRBJ2-7; clone_size: few; v_call: TRBV2
cdr3_aa: CASSSGTLNNEQFF; cdr3_nt: TGCGCCAGCAGCTCAGGGACACTAAACAATGAGCAGTTCTTC; d_call: -; j_call: TRBJ2-1; clone_size: -; v_call: TRBV5-1
cdr3_aa: CASSLGQLNTEAFF; cdr3_nt: TGTGCCAGCAGCTTAGGACAGTTGAACACTGAAGCTTTCTTT; d_call: -; j_call: TRBJ1-1; clone_size: few; v_call: TRBV7-9
cdr3_aa: CSVESSPRDIWEAGELFF; cdr3_nt: TGCAGCGTTGAATCCAGCCCCCGGGACATCTGGGAGGCCGGGGAGCTGTTTTTT; d_call: -; j_call: TRBJ2-2; clone_size: -; v_call: TRBV29-1
cdr3_aa: CSVVGTGQGDEQFF; cdr3_nt: TGCAGCGTTGTCGGGACAGGGCAGGGAGATGAGCAGTTCTTC; d_call: TRBD1; j_call: TRBJ2-1; clone_size: -; v_call: TRBV29-1
cdr3_aa: CASSSWTGGADTQYF; cdr3_nt: TGTGCCAGTAGTTCTTGGACAGGGGGCGCAGATACGCAGTATTTT; d_call: TRBD1; j_call: TRBJ2-3; clone_size: -; v_call: TRBV19
cdr3_aa: CASSPFTLNTGELFF; cdr3_nt: TGTGCCAGCAGCCCCTTCACACTGAACACCGGGGAGCTGTTTTTT; d_call: -; j_call: TRBJ2-2; clone_size: -; v_call: TRBV5-6
cdr3_aa: CASSQGVSPGLEQYF; cdr3_nt: TGCGCCAGCAGCCAAGGGGTCTCCCCAGGGCTCGAGCAGTACTTC; d_call: -; j_call: TRBJ2-7; clone_size: few; v_call: TRBV4-3
cdr3_aa: CASSVEGLAGDNEQFF; cdr3_nt: TGTGCCAGCAGCGTAGAAGGACTAGCGGGGGACAATGAGCAGTTCTTC; d_call: TRBD2; j_call: TRBJ2-1; clone_size: -; v_call: TRBV9